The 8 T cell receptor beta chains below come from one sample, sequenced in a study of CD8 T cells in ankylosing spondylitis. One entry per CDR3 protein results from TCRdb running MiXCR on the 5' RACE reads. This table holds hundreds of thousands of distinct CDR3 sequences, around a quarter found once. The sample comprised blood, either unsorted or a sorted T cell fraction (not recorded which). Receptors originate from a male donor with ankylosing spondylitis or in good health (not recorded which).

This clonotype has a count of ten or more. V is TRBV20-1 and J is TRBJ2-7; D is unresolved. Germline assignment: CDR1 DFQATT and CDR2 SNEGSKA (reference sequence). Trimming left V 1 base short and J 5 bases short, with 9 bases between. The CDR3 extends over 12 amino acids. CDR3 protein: CSARGGSHEQYF. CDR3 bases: TGCAGTGCTAGAGGCGGTAGCCACGAGCAGTACTTC.

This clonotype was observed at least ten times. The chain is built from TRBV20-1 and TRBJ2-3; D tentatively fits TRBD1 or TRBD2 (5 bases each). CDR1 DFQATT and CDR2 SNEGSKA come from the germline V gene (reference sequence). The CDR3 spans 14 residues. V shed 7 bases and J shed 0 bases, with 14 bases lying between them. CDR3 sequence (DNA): TGCAGTGGCTCACGGGGCGATAGCACAGATACGCAGTATTTT. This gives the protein CSGSRGDSTDTQYF.

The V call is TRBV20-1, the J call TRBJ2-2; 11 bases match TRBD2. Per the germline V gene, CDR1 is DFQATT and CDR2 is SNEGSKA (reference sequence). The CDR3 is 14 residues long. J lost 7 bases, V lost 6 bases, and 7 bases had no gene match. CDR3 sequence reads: CSAPGLAEVGELFF. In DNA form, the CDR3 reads TGCAGTGCCCCGGGACTAGCGGAAGTCGGGGAGCTGTTTTTT.

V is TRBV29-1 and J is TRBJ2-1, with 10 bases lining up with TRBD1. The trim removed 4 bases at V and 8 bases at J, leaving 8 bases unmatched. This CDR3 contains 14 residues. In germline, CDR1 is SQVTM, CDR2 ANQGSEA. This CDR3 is CSVAPGTGEDEQFF. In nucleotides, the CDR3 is TGCAGCGTTGCCCCCGGGACAGGGGAGGATGAGCAGTTCTTC.

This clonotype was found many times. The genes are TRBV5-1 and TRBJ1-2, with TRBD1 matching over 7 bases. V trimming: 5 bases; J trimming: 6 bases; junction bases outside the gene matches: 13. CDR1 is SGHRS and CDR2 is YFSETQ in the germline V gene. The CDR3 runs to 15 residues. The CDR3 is CASSLAESGGHGYTF. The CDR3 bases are TGCGCCAGCAGTCTAGCAGAATCAGGGGGGCATGGCTACACCTTC. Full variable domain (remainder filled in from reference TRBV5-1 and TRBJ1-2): KAGVTQTPRYLIKTRGQQVTLSCSPISGHRSVSWYQQTPGQGLQFLFEYFSETQRNKGNFPGRFSGRQFSNSRSEMNVSTLELGDSALYLCASSLAESGGHGYTFGSGTRLTVV.

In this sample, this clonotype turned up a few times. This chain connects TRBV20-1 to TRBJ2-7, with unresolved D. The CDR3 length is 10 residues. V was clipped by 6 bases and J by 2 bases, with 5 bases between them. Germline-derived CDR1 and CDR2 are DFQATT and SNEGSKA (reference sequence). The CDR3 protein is CSARTYEQYF. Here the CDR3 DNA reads TGCAGTGCCAGGACCTACGAGCAGTACTTC.

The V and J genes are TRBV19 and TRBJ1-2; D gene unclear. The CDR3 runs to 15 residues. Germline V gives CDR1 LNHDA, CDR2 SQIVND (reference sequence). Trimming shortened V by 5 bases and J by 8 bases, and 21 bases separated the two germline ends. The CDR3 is CASSPNVERPRGYTF. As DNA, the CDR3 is TGTGCCAGTAGTCCGAACGTGGAGAGGCCTCGAGGCTACACCTTC.

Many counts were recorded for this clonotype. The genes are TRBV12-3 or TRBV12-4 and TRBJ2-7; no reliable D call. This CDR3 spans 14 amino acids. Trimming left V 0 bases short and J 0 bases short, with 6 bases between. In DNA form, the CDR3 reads TGTGCCAGCAGTTTAGCCGCGAGCTCCTACGAGCAGTACTTC. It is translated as CASSLAASSYEQYF.